This TCR beta chain emerged from a study of blood T cell repertoires in COVID-19. About the research overall: Sources were T cells, B-cell-depleted T cells, or PBMCs; the material itself was cDNA or gDNA.

Per the authors' pipeline: Estimation of nucleated cell counts was performed using reference gene primer amplification. Clones were sequenced by immunoSEQ multiplex PCR, and TCRdb holds only the in-frame ones, with some missing. V and J calls and clone size follow that table, whereas D and trimming were derived from the DNA. Among 200,000 to 300,000 clones listed, 83% were seen once. Trimming cost V 7 bases and J 1 base, with 16 bases left between them. CDR1 and CDR2 from the germline V gene are MNHEY and SVGAGI. This CDR3 has 15 amino acids. The chain couples TRBV6-5 to TRBJ1-1; TRBD1 is a possible D gene (5 bases). This clonotype was sampled from a woman aged 35 to 49 who had been exposed to COVID-19. Material for sequencing was PBMCs or T cells enriched from blood (not recorded which). The CDR3 sequence: CASTPRQGSNTEAFF. The CDR3 DNA reads TGTGCCAGCACTCCGAGGCAGGGTTCGAACACTGAAGCTTTCTTT.